The text below deals with one T cell receptor beta chain. Other DNA sequences of this sample code for an identical CDR3. Assay: immunoSEQ multiplex PCR; the TCRdb copy retains only in-frame clones and omits some. The sample has approximately 2,000,000 clones, approximately 90% seen once. The sample originates from a study of shared clonotypes between healthy human individuals. Germline loops: CDR1 SGHAT, CDR2 FQNNGV. This CDR3 is built from 13 residues. V gave up 3 bases and J gave up 3 bases, with 9 bases separating them. Those who donated, Caucasian adults without exception, all lived in Nashville, Tennessee. A CD45RA+ naive subset and a CD45RA-negative memory subset were split from CD4+ cells.

This rearrangement joins TRBV11-2 to TRBJ2-7, with a weak D call TRBD2 (6 bases). Sequencing used naive CD4+ T cells from PBMCs. As for subset: CD45RA+ positively selected. This clonotype was sampled from a man aged 18-30 years in good health. Some clones in this sample may be carry-over from other donors' samples. CDR3 coding DNA: TGTGCCAGCAGCTTGGGACTTCTCTACGAGCAGTACTTC. This translates into CASSLGLLYEQYF.